The clone carrying this T cell receptor beta chain has a count of ten or more. Its matching antigen is unknown. These data belong to a study of T cells after yellow fever vaccination. Findings and limits, study-wide: Abundant clonotypes (contaminants from the bulk population) could be present in FACS-sorted repertoires. Clones that expanded after primary vaccination mostly reappeared after the booster (96% CD4, roughly 90% CD8).

Trimming shortened V by 6 bases and J by 3 bases, and 15 bases separated the two germline ends. The CDR3 has 14 amino acids. Synthesis of TCR cDNA relied on 5'RACE template switching, which attached a universal primer site and UMIs. TCRdb reanalysed the 5' RACE reads using MiXCR and keeps one entry per CDR3 protein. The sample has 25,000 to 30,000 distinct CDR3 sequences, about 5% seen once. Here the sequenced sample was CD8+ T cells sorted from PBMCs, taken 10 days after the yellow fever booster vaccination. The sequence came from a young man who received the YFV17D yellow fever vaccine. The gene calls are TRBV12-3 or TRBV12-4 and TRBJ2-7, with TRBD2 as a possible D gene (5 bases). The CDR3: CASSNDGNYYEQYF. For the CDR3, the DNA is TGTGCCAGCAGCAACGACGGGAACTACTACGAGCAGTACTTC.